Below are 17 T cell receptor beta chains sequenced from a single sample in a study of T cell responses to AZD1222 COVID-19 vaccine. The assay was immunoSEQ multiplex PCR, and TCRdb's table has in-frame clones only and misses some. The sample contains 150,000 to 200,000 clones, under 95% of which appear only once. Sequenced material: peripheral blood, taken 28 days after the second AZD1222 dose. The source is an adult who received the AZD1222 COVID-19 vaccine.

The gene calls are TRBV9 and TRBJ2-3; D gene unclear. CDR3 length: 15 residues. Germline V lookup: CDR1 SGDLS, CDR2 YYNGEE. V was cut by 0 bases and J by 2 bases, with 10 bases left in between. CDR3 in DNA: TGTGCCAGCAGCGTAGATGGCAAGAACACAGATACGCAGTATTTT. Translation gives CASSVDGKNTDTQYF.

This sequence joins TRBV28 and TRBJ1-3, with D possibly being TRBD1 (5 bases). The CDR3 totals 14 residues. Trimming left V 6 bases short and J 3 bases short, with 12 bases between. The germline V gene encodes CDR1 MDHEN and CDR2 SYDVKM. As DNA, the CDR3 is TGTGCCAGCAGCACCGGGGCGCGTGGAAACACCATATATTTT. This sequence encodes CASSTGARGNTIYF. Variable domain in full (rest from reference TRBV28 and TRBJ1-3): DVKVTQSSRYLVKRTGEKVFLECVQDMDHENMFWYRQDPGLGLRLIYFSYDVKMKEKGDIPEGYSVSREKKERFSLILESASTNQTSMYLCASSTGARGNTIYFGEGSWLTVV.

The chain joins TRBV19 to TRBJ1-5, with D possibly being TRBD1 (6 bases). V shed 0 bases and J shed 1 base, with 16 bases lying between them. This CDR3 is 18 amino acids long. Per the germline V gene, CDR1 is LNHDA and CDR2 is SQIVND (reference sequence). In nucleotides, the CDR3 is TGTGCCAGTAGTATAGATACGGACAGACCATCAAGCAATCAGCCCCAGCATTTT. Residues: CASSIDTDRPSSNQPQHF.

The chain carries TRBV2 and TRBJ2-7; the D gene is possibly TRBD2 (5 bases). This CDR3 has 15 amino acids. Per the germline V gene, CDR1 is SNHLY and CDR2 is FYNNEI. Trimming removed 9 bases from V and 0 bases from J, with 18 bases in between. The CDR3 DNA reads as TGTGCCAGTGAGGACGGGGTTCACCGCTCCTACGAGCAGTACTTC. This translates into CASEDGVHRSYEQYF. The full variable domain, with the rest looked up from reference TRBV2 and TRBJ2-7, is EPEVTQTPSHQVTQMGQEVILRCVPISNHLYFYWYRQILGQKVEFLVSFYNNEISEKSEIFDDQFSVERPDGSNFTLKIRSTKLEDSAMYFCASEDGVHRSYEQYFGPGTRLTVT.

J is TRBJ2-2 and V is TRBV5-1; the D gene is possibly TRBD2 (5 bases). Germline CDR1 is SGHRS and CDR2 is YFSETQ. The length of the CDR3 is 15 residues. Trimming removed 4 bases at V and 1 base at J, with 11 bases between. This CDR3 is CASSPGLVNTGELFF. The CDR3 coding sequence is TGCGCCAGCAGCCCCGGACTCGTGAACACCGGGGAGCTGTTTTTT.

V gene TRBV14 combines with J gene TRBJ1-2, with 8 bases that match TRBD1. From germline, CDR1 is SGHDN and CDR2 FVKESK. V lost 0 bases, J lost 8 bases, and 5 bases stayed unmatched. The CDR3 has 14 amino acids. CDR3 nucleotides: TGTGCCAGCAGCCAAGAGCGGACAGGGTACGGCTACACCTTC. Its translation: CASSQERTGYGYTF.

Concerning this clone: Germline is not matched at one junction end, which may reflect a read error. V gene TRBV15 combines with J gene TRBJ1-1; D perhaps matches TRBD1 (5 bases). CDR1 LNHNV and CDR2 YYDKDF come from the germline V gene (reference sequence). The CDR3 has 12 amino acids. The CDR3 sequence is CATRGVMGEAFF. The DNA for the CDR3 is TGTGCTACCAGAGGGGTCATGGGTGAAGCTTTCTTT.

The CDR3 DNA reads as TGTGCCAGCAGCCTTCCGGGACAGGGGGATAATTCACCCCTCCACTTT. Translation: CASSLPGQGDNSPLHF. The rearrangement joins TRBV3-1 (or the pseudogene TRBV3-2) to TRBJ1-6; 11 bases fit TRBD1. Germline values: CDR1 LGHDT, CDR2 YNNKEL (reference sequence). The CDR3 has 16 residues. V trimming: 4 bases; J trimming: 5 bases; junction bases outside the gene matches: 4.

The chain employs TRBV6-5 and TRBJ1-1; D gene unclear. CDR1 MNHEY and CDR2 SVGAGI come from the germline V gene. V was trimmed by 4 bases and J by 8 bases, leaving 14 bases between them. This CDR3 spans 13 amino acids. CDR3: CASSSHRSAEAFF. In DNA form, the CDR3 reads TGTGCCAGCAGTTCCCACCGGTCGGCCGAAGCTTTCTTT.

The chain joins TRBV5-6 to TRBJ1-2; 8 bases line up with TRBD1. Germline assignment: CDR1 SGHDT and CDR2 YYEEEE. V was pared by 4 bases and J by 4 bases, with 9 bases of the junction left unmatched. This CDR3 has 15 amino acids. The CDR3 is CASSVTTGVVYGYTF. CDR3 in DNA: TGTGCCAGCAGCGTAACGACAGGGGTTGTCTATGGCTACACCTTC. Full variable domain (missing parts from reference TRBV5-6 and TRBJ1-2): DAGVTQSPTHLIKTRGQQVTLRCSPKSGHDTVSWYQQALGQGPQFIFQYYEEEERQRGNFPDRFSGHQFPNYSSELNVNALLLGDSALYLCASSVTTGVVYGYTFGSGTRLTVV.

The V and J genes are TRBV2 and TRBJ2-1; 7 bases match TRBD1. The germline gives CDR1 SNHLY, CDR2 FYNNEI. V gave up 3 bases and J gave up 0 bases; unmatched junction bases: 2. The CDR3 is 15 amino acids. The DNA of the CDR3 is TGTGCCAGCAGTGACAGGGGGAGCTCCTACAATGAGCAGTTCTTC. It codes for CASSDRGSSYNEQFF. Looking up the rest from reference TRBV2 and TRBJ2-1 gives the full variable domain: EPEVTQTPSHQVTQMGQEVILRCVPISNHLYFYWYRQILGQKVEFLVSFYNNEISEKSEIFDDQFSVERPDGSNFTLKIRSTKLEDSAMYFCASSDRGSSYNEQFFGPGTRLTVL.

V usage is TRBV5-4 and J usage is TRBJ2-7, with 14 bases lining up with TRBD2. CDR1 SGHNT and CDR2 YYREEE come from the germline V gene (reference sequence). V was clipped by 4 bases and J by 5 bases; unmatched bases: 8. The CDR3 consists of 16 residues. The CDR3 DNA reads TGTGCCAGCAGCCCCCCGGGACTAGCGGGAGCCCACGAGCAGTACTTC. Translating gives CASSPPGLAGAHEQYF.

The chain carries TRBV19 and TRBJ2-1; 7 bases map to TRBD2. V lost 6 bases and J lost 7; bases outside the gene matches: 12. The CDR3 extends over 15 amino acids. The germline V gene has CDR1 LNHDA and CDR2 SQIVND (reference sequence). The CDR3 DNA is TGTGCCAGTAGCGGCCTAGGCGGGGGATTGAATGAGCAGTTCTTC. It codes for CASSGLGGGLNEQFF.

The chain couples TRBV19 to TRBJ1-1, with D maybe TRBD1 (5 bases). The CDR3 runs 14 residues. The V and J ends lost 7 bases and 5 bases respectively, with 17 bases between them. Germline values: CDR1 LNHDA, CDR2 SQIVND (reference sequence). CDR3 sequence reads: CASTGGQGKTEAFF. DNA of the CDR3: TGTGCCAGTACTGGGGGTCAAGGAAAAACTGAAGCTTTCTTT.

The genes are TRBV19 and TRBJ2-7, with a possible D match to TRBD2 (6 bases). CDR1 and CDR2 from the germline V gene are LNHDA and SQIVND (reference sequence). CDR3 length: 14 amino acids. The V end lost 6 bases, the J end lost 4 bases, and 16 bases lay between the germline ends. The CDR3 reads CASSDGGYLYEQYF. Written as DNA, the CDR3 is TGTGCCAGTAGCGATGGGGGGTATCTTTACGAGCAGTACTTC. Full variable domain (rest looked up from reference TRBV19 and TRBJ2-7): DGGITQSPKYLFRKEGQNVTLSCEQNLNHDAMYWYRQDPGQGLRLIYYSQIVNDFQKGDIAEGYSVSREKKESFPLTVTSAQKNPTAFYLCASSDGGYLYEQYFGPGTRLTVT.

The chain recombines TRBV6-5 with TRBJ2-7; D ambiguous. CDR1 and CDR2 from the germline V gene are MNHEY and SVGAGI. There are 13 residues in the CDR3. V was shortened by 0 bases and J by 7 bases, with 10 bases between the two germline ends. This CDR3 is CASSYSRGAEQYF. CDR3 sequence (DNA): TGTGCCAGCAGTTACTCGCGAGGCGCGGAGCAGTACTTC.

The rearrangement joins TRBV6-6 to TRBJ2-7, with 9 bases that match TRBD2. V dropped 2 bases and J dropped 2; count of bases not matched to a gene: 7. CDR1 and CDR2 from the germline V gene are MNHNY and SVGAGI (reference sequence). The CDR3 runs 16 residues. Here the CDR3 reads CASSYLAGGITYEQYF. Written as DNA, the CDR3 is TGTGCCAGCAGTTACCTCGCGGGGGGGATCACCTACGAGCAGTACTTC.